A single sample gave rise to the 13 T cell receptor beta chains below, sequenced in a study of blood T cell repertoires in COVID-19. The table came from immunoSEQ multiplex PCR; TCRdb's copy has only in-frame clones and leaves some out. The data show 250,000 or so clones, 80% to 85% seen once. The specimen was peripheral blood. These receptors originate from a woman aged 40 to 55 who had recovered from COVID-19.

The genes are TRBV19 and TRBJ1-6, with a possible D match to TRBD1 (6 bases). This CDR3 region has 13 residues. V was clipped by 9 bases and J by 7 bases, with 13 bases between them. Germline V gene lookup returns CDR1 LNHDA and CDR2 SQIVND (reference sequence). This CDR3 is CASTRGRNSPLHF. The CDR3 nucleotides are TGTGCCAGCACCAGGGGAAGGAATTCACCCCTCCACTTT.

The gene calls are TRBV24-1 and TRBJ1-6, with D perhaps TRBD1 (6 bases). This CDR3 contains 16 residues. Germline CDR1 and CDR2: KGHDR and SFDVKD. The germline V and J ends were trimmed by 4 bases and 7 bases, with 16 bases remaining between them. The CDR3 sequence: CATSDPRGTENSPLHF. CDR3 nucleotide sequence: TGTGCCACCAGTGACCCCAGGGGTACGGAAAATTCACCCCTCCACTTT.

In DNA form, the CDR3 reads TGTGCCAGCAGTTCCCCACAGGACTCTGGAAACACCATATATTTT. It translates to CASSSPQDSGNTIYF. This chain links TRBV28 with TRBJ1-3, with D tentatively TRBD1 (5 bases). The CDR3 extends over 15 amino acids. Trimming left V 4 bases short and J 0 bases short, with 10 bases between. Germline loops: CDR1 MDHEN, CDR2 SYDVKM.

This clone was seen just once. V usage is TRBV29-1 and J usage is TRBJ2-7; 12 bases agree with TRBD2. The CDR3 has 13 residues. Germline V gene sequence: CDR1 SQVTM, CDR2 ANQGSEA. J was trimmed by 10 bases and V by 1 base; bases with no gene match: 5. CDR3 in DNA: TGCAGCGTTGAAGGACTAGCGGGAGCCGATCAGTACTTC. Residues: CSVEGLAGADQYF.

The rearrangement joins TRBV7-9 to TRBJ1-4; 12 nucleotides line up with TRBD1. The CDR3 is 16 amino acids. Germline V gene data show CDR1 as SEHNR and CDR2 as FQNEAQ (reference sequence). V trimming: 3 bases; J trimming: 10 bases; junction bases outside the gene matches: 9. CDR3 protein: CASSFIRGQGAGKLFF. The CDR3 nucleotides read TGTGCCAGCAGCTTTATTCGGGGACAGGGGGCCGGAAAACTGTTTTTT.

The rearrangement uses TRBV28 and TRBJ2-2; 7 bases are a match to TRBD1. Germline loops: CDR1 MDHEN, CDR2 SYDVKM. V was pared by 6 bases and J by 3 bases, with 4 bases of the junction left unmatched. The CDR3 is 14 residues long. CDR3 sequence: CASRSGQDTGELFF. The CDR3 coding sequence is TGTGCCAGCAGATCCGGACAGGACACCGGGGAGCTGTTTTTT.

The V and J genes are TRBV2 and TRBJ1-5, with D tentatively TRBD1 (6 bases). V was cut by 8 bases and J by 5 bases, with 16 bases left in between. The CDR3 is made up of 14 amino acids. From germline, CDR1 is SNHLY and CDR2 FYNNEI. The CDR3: CASRAQQGDQPQHF. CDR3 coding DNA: TGTGCCAGCCGGGCCCAACAGGGTGATCAGCCCCAGCATTTT. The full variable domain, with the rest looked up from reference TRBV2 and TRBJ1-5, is EPEVTQTPSHQVTQMGQEVILRCVPISNHLYFYWYRQILGQKVEFLVSFYNNEISEKSEIFDDQFSVERPDGSNFTLKIRSTKLEDSAMYFCASRAQQGDQPQHFGDGTRLSIL.

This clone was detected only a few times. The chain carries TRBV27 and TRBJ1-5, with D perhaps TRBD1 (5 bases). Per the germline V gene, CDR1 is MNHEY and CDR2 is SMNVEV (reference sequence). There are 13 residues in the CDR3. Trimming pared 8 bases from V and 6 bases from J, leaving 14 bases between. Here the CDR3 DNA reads TGTGCCAGCGGCCAGGGTCCGGGTCAGCCCCAGCATTTT. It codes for CASGQGPGQPQHF.

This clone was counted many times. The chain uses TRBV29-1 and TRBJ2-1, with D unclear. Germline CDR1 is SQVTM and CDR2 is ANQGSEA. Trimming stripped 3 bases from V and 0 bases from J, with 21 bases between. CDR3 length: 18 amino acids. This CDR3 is CSVEPARGFNSSYNEQFF. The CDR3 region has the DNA TGCAGCGTTGAGCCAGCCCGCGGATTTAATAGCTCCTACAATGAGCAGTTCTTC.

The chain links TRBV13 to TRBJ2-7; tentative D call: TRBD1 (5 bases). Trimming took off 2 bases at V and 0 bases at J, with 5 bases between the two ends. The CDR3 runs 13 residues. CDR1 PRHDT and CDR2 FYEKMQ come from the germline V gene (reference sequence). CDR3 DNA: TGTGCCAGCAGCTTAAGGGGCTCCTACGAGCAGTACTTC. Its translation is CASSLRGSYEQYF.

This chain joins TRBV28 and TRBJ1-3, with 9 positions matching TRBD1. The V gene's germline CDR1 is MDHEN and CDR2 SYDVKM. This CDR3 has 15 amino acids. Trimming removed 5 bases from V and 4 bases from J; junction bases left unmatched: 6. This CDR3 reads CASSPTGGRGNTIYF. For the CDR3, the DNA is TGTGCCAGCAGTCCGACAGGGGGTAGGGGAAACACCATATATTTT.

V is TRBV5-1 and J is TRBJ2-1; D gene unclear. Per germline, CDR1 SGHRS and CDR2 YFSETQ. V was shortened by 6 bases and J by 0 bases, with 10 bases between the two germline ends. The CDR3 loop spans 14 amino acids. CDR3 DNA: TGCGCCAGCACCTCTTTGGCCTCCTACAATGAGCAGTTCTTC. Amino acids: CASTSLASYNEQFF.

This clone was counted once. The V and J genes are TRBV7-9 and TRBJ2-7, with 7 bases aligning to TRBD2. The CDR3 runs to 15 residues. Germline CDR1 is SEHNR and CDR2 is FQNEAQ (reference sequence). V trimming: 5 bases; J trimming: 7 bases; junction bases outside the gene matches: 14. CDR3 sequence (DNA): TGTGCCAGCAGCCCGGGACTAACTTTTCTACGAGAGCAGTACTTC. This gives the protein CASSPGLTFLREQYF.